What follows describes a single TCR beta chain. The data belong to a study of blood T cell repertoires in COVID-19. On the study more broadly: Material from acute and convalescent COVID-19 was sourced from the United States, Italy and Spain.

Trimming took off 5 bases at V and 0 bases at J, with 11 bases between the two ends. CDR1 is WSHSY, CDR2 SAAADI, per germline. The CDR3 loop spans 15 amino acids. Original processing notes: The authors estimated nucleated cell counts from reference gene primer amplification. Sequenced by immunoSEQ multiplex PCR; TCRdb stores in-frame clones only, minus some. That table furnishes V, J and clone size, whereas the DNA furnished D and trimming. The sample comprises around 150,000 clones, about 74% of which are singletons, and 8% to 9.5% rests with the top ten. V and J are TRBV10-2 and TRBJ1-5; no definite D call. The source material was peripheral blood. The clonotype was recovered from a man aged 55 to 70 with acute or convalescent COVID-19. The CDR3 DNA is TGCGCCAGCAGTTCACAGCCTCATAGCAATCAGCCCCAGCATTTT. Translating gives CASSSQPHSNQPQHF.